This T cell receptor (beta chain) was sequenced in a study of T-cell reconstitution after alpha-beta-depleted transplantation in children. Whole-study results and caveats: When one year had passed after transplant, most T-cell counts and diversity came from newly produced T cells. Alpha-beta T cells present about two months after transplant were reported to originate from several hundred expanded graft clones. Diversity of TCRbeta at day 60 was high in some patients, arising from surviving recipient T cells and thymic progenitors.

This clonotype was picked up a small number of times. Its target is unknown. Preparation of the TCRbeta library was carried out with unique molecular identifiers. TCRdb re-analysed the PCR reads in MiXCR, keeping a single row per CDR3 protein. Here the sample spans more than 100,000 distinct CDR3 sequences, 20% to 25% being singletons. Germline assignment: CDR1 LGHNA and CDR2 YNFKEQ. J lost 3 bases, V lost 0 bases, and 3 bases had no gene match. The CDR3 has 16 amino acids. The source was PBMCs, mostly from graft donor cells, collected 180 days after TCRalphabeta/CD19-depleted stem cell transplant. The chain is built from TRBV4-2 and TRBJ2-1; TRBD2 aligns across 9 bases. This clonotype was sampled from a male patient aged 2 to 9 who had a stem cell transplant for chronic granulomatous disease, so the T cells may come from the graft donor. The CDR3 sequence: CASSQDGTSSYNEQFF. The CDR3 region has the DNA TGTGCCAGCAGCCAAGATGGGACTAGCAGCTACAATGAGCAGTTCTTC.